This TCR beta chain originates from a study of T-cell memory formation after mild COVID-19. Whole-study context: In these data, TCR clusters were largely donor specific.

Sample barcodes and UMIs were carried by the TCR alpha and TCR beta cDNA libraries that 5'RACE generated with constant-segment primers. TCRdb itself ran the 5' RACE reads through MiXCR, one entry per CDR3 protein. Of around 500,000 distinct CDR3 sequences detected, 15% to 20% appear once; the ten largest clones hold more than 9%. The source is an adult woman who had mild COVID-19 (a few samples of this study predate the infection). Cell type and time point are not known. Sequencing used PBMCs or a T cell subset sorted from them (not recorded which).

The CDR3 DNA follows: TGTGCCAGCACTGTGATACCCACAGATACGCAGTATTTT. Translating gives CASTVIPTDTQYF. J is TRBJ2-3 and V is TRBV6-2 or TRBV6-3; D not certain. The V end lost 7 bases, the J end lost 2 bases, and 10 bases lay between the germline ends. The CDR3 is 13 residues long. Germline loops: CDR1 MNHEY, CDR2 SVGEGT.